The 29 T cell receptor beta chains below were found in one sample sequenced in a study of lymphopenia after photon versus proton radiotherapy (dated by TCRdb to about 2019). Library generation was performed with the immunoSEQ multiplex PCR assay. TCRdb carries this immuneACCESS record with in-frame sequences only. Its versions omit some clonotypes, under half of them owing to an unresolved V gene in the studies checked, with the rest unexplained. The sample contains over 50,000 clones, roughly 86% of them found a single time. The ten largest clones add up to roughly 2.1% of the sample. The starting material was peripheral blood, obtained from a patient treated with photon-based radiotherapy. The receptors derive from a man in his forties with gastric cancer.

This chain uses TRBV19 with TRBJ1-6, with TRBD1 matching 7 bases. V gave up 8 bases and J gave up 9 bases; unmatched junction bases: 16. Germline CDR1 is LNHDA and CDR2 is SQIVND (reference sequence). This CDR3 region has 16 residues. As DNA, the CDR3 is TGTGCCAGTCGCCCCTTGACAGGGATCCGCAGTTCACCCCTCCACTTT. It translates to CASRPLTGIRSSPLHF.

This clone was detected only a few times. The genes are TRBV5-1 and TRBJ1-6, with D possibly being TRBD1 (6 bases). Trimming took 5 bases from V and 8 from J, leaving 14 bases between them. The V gene's germline CDR1 is SGHRS and CDR2 YFSETQ. CDR3 length equals 14 residues. This chain's CDR3 is CASRGGGRDSPLHF. The DNA of the CDR3 is TGCGCCAGCAGGGGCGGGGGGCGCGATTCACCCCTCCACTTT.

The gene calls are TRBV10-3 and TRBJ1-1; 9 nucleotides line up with TRBD1. The trim removed 4 bases at V and 5 bases at J, leaving 8 bases unmatched. This CDR3 has 15 residues. Germline V lookup: CDR1 ENHRY, CDR2 SYGVKD. CDR3 sequence (DNA): TGTGCCATCAGTGGCCCGGGACAGGGAGGGACTGAAGCTTTCTTT. It specifies CAISGPGQGGTEAFF.

V is TRBV7-2 and J is TRBJ1-3; no firm D call. The CDR3 loop spans 16 amino acids. Germline-derived CDR1 and CDR2 are SGHTA and FQGNSA. Trimming removed 2 bases from V and 0 bases from J, with 11 bases in between. CDR3 residues: CASSLRQPRSGNTIYF. For the CDR3, the DNA is TGTGCCAGCAGCTTAAGGCAGCCACGCTCTGGAAACACCATATATTTT.

CDR3 protein: CAWTGGAPNNSPLHF. The CDR3, as DNA: TGTGCCTGGACAGGGGGCGCCCCCAATAATTCACCCCTCCACTTT. V usage is TRBV30 and J usage is TRBJ1-6, with 8 bases identical to TRBD1. V was pared by 4 bases and J by 5 bases, with 7 bases of the junction left unmatched. The CDR3 consists of 15 residues. Germline V gene sequence: CDR1 GTSNPN, CDR2 SVGIG (reference sequence).

V and J are TRBV29-1 and TRBJ1-4; D is ambiguous. CDR3 length: 14 residues. Trimming shortened V by 1 base and J by 4 bases, and 10 bases separated the two germline ends. The germline V gene has CDR1 SQVTM and CDR2 ANQGSEA. The CDR3 DNA reads TGCAGCGTTGAAGGGGCAGGTAGTAATGAAAAACTGTTTTTT. Its protein is CSVEGAGSNEKLFF. The variable domain in full, completed from reference TRBV29-1 and TRBJ1-4, reads SAVISQKPSRDICQRGTSLTIQCQVDSQVTMMFWYRQQPGQSLTLIATANQGSEATYESGFVIDKFPISRPNLTFSTLTVSNMSPEDSSIYLCSVEGAGSNEKLFFGSGTQLSVL.

The chain uses TRBV9 and TRBJ2-7, with 7 bases matching TRBD1. The CDR3 has 13 amino acids. CDR1 is SGDLS, CDR2 YYNGEE, per germline. The V segment lost 7 bases and the J segment 2 bases; nucleotides outside the gene matches: 6. CDR3 sequence reads: CASGAGTAYEQYF. The CDR3 nucleotides read TGTGCCAGCGGGGCCGGGACAGCCTACGAGCAGTACTTC.

The gene calls are TRBV2 and TRBJ2-5; 9 bases line up with TRBD1. CDR3 size: 14 residues. CDR1 is SNHLY and CDR2 is FYNNEI in the germline V gene. The V gene end was trimmed by 10 bases and the J gene end by 4 bases; junction bases not matched to a gene: 10. In DNA form, the CDR3 reads TGTGCCACCAATACAGGGGGCGCAGGAGAGACCCAGTACTTC. It specifies CATNTGGAGETQYF.

The gene calls are TRBV10-3 and TRBJ2-2; 7 positions agree with TRBD2. The V gene end was trimmed by 6 bases and the J gene end by 3 bases; junction bases not matched to a gene: 4. Germline V lookup: CDR1 ENHRY, CDR2 SYGVKD. This CDR3 region has 14 residues. CDR3 region: CAISPGGDTGELFF. The CDR3 DNA follows: TGTGCCATCAGCCCTGGGGGGGACACCGGGGAGCTGTTTTTT.

The rearrangement links TRBV15 to TRBJ1-1; weak D call: TRBD1 (6 bases). Trimming left V 0 bases short and J 1 base short, with 12 bases between. This CDR3 region has 16 residues. The germline V gene encodes CDR1 LNHNV and CDR2 YYDKDF (reference sequence). The CDR3 reads CATSRDAGTPNTEAFF. The CDR3 DNA reads as TGTGCCACCAGCAGAGATGCCGGGACACCGAACACTGAAGCTTTCTTT.

The chain combines TRBV4-3 with TRBJ1-5, with a tentative D call TRBD1 (5 bases). The germline gives CDR1 LGHNA, CDR2 YSLEER. The germline V and J ends were trimmed by 5 bases and 4 bases, with 9 bases remaining between them. There are 13 residues in the CDR3. The CDR3 region has the DNA TGCGCCAGCAGCTTGGGGCCGAATCAGCCCCAGCATTTT. This gives the protein CASSLGPNQPQHF.

The J gene is TRBJ1-1, the V gene TRBV7-9, with D uncertain. The CDR3 totals 14 residues. Trimming left V 3 bases short and J 1 base short, with 9 bases between. Germline V gene sequence: CDR1 SEHNR, CDR2 FQNEAQ (reference sequence). CDR3 in amino acids: CASSFITRNTEAFF. The CDR3, as DNA: TGTGCCAGCAGCTTTATCACCAGGAACACTGAAGCTTTCTTT.

The genes are TRBV19 and TRBJ1-5, with D tentatively TRBD1 (5 bases). Trimming removed 3 bases at V and 6 bases at J, with 15 bases between. Germline assignment: CDR1 LNHDA and CDR2 SQIVND (reference sequence). The CDR3 extends over 15 amino acids. The CDR3 reads CASSMVGGVAQPQHF. The CDR3 DNA follows: TGTGCCAGTAGTATGGTCGGGGGGGTCGCTCAGCCCCAGCATTTT.

The genes are TRBV2 and TRBJ2-3, with a possible D match to TRBD1 (5 bases). Germline V CDR1 and CDR2: SNHLY, FYNNEI. Deletions cut 8 bases from V and 4 bases from J, with 13 bases between. The CDR3 totals 13 residues. CDR3 residues: CASGAYGPDTQYF. The CDR3, as DNA: TGTGCCAGCGGGGCTTACGGCCCAGATACGCAGTATTTT.

This chain joins TRBV6-5 and TRBJ1-3; 7 positions agree with TRBD1. This CDR3 has 14 amino acids. J was trimmed by 4 bases and V by 7 bases; bases with no gene match: 7. Per the germline V gene, CDR1 is MNHEY and CDR2 is SVGAGI. CDR3 residues: CASNKGALGNTIYF. CDR3 DNA: TGTGCCAGCAACAAGGGGGCGCTGGGAAACACCATATATTTT.

The CDR3: CASSLGGTGGQGGYTF. CDR3 nucleotides: TGCGCCAGCAGCTTGGGAGGGACAGGTGGCCAAGGGGGCTACACCTTC. This chain links TRBV5-1 with TRBJ1-2; 8 bases line up with TRBD1. V lost 0 bases and J lost 8; bases outside the gene matches: 12. The V gene's germline CDR1 is SGHRS and CDR2 YFSETQ. This CDR3 is 16 amino acids long. The full variable domain, in which reference TRBV5-1 and TRBJ1-2 provide the parts outside the CDR3, is KAGVTQTPRYLIKTRGQQVTLSCSPISGHRSVSWYQQTPGQGLQFLFEYFSETQRNKGNFPGRFSGRQFSNSRSEMNVSTLELGDSALYLCASSLGGTGGQGGYTFGSGTRLTVV.

The chain links TRBV9 to TRBJ1-2, with D unclear. The CDR3 runs 14 residues. Germline values: CDR1 SGDLS, CDR2 YYNGEE. V was trimmed by 0 bases and J by 2 bases, leaving 8 bases between them. The CDR3 loop is CASSVDGNNYGYTF. CDR3 in DNA: TGTGCCAGCAGCGTAGACGGGAACAACTATGGCTACACCTTC.

The chain employs TRBV11-3 and TRBJ2-7, with 9 bases that match TRBD2. Trimming removed 1 base from V and 2 bases from J; junction bases left unmatched: 3. Germline values: CDR1 SGHNT, CDR2 YENEEA. The CDR3 contains 15 residues. CDR3 bases: TGTGCCAGCAGCTTAGGTAGCGGGGGCACCTACGAGCAGTACTTC. As protein: CASSLGSGGTYEQYF. The variable domain in full, with the rest retrieved from reference TRBV11-3 and TRBJ2-7, is EAGVVQSPRYKIIEKKQPVAFWCNPISGHNTLYWYLQNLGQGPELLIRYENEEAVDDSQLPKDRFSAERLKGVDSTLKIQPAELGDSAVYLCASSLGSGGTYEQYFGPGTRLTVT.

V gene TRBV30 combines with J gene TRBJ1-4; possible D gene TRBD1, 5 bases. The germline gives CDR1 GTSNPN, CDR2 SVGIG (reference sequence). The CDR3 loop spans 12 amino acids. The germline V and J ends were trimmed by 4 bases and 7 bases, with 10 bases remaining between them. CDR3 sequence (DNA): TGTGCCTGGACAGGGACGGGTGAAAAACTGTTTTTT. Protein sequence: CAWTGTGEKLFF.

In its sample, this clone was seen once. The V call is TRBV23-1, the J call TRBJ1-6; no firm D call. TRBV23-1 is designated an ORF whose function remains uncertain. This CDR3 region has 8 residues. Trimming removed 4 bases at V and 19 bases at J, with 5 bases between. DNA for the CDR3: TGCGCCAGCAGTCGCCAACACTTT. Residues: CASSRQHF.

This clone appeared once. J is TRBJ2-7 and V is TRBV7-2; D may be TRBD2 (6 bases). Trimming removed 3 bases from V and 0 bases from J, with 12 bases in between. Germline V gives CDR1 SGHTA, CDR2 FQGNSA. The CDR3 length is 15 residues. The CDR3, as DNA: TGTGCCAGCAGCTTGGGGGGATCCGGCTCCTACGAGCAGTACTTC. This translates into CASSLGGSGSYEQYF.

This chain connects TRBV6-5 to TRBJ2-5, with D maybe TRBD1 (5 bases). This CDR3 contains 15 residues. V lost 5 bases and J lost 5, with 18 bases in between. Germline-derived CDR1 and CDR2 are MNHEY and SVGAGI. The CDR3 is CASSQLGREFETQYF. The CDR3 DNA follows: TGTGCCAGCAGTCAGCTCGGCAGGGAATTTGAGACCCAGTACTTC.

CDR3 amino acids: CASSPQGGDQPQHF. The CDR3, as DNA: TGCGCCAGCAGCCCCCAGGGGGGGGATCAGCCCCAGCATTTT. The chain combines TRBV5-1 with TRBJ1-5; 7 nucleotides align to TRBD1. Germline V gives CDR1 SGHRS, CDR2 YFSETQ. The J segment lost 5 bases and the V segment lost 4 bases, leaving 6 bases of the junction unmatched. This CDR3 comprises 14 residues. Drawing the rest from reference TRBV5-1 and TRBJ1-5, the complete variable domain is KAGVTQTPRYLIKTRGQQVTLSCSPISGHRSVSWYQQTPGQGLQFLFEYFSETQRNKGNFPGRFSGRQFSNSRSEMNVSTLELGDSALYLCASSPQGGDQPQHFGDGTRLSIL.

The chain couples TRBV19 to TRBJ2-7; 8 bases are a match to TRBD1. The CDR3 totals 11 residues. V dropped 10 bases and J dropped 8; count of bases not matched to a gene: 7. Germline-derived CDR1 and CDR2 are LNHDA and SQIVND (reference sequence). The CDR3 bases are TGTGCCACCCCTAGACAGGGGAAGCAGTACTTC. Amino acid sequence: CATPRQGKQYF.

The V gene is TRBV30, the J gene TRBJ2-7; TRBD1 is a possible D gene (6 bases). CDR3 length equals 12 residues. Looked up from germline, CDR1 is GTSNPN and CDR2 is SVGIG (reference sequence). Trimming took off 3 bases at V and 3 bases at J, with 9 bases between the two ends. CDR3 coding DNA: TGTGCCTGGAGCACGGACAGCTACGAGCAGTACTTC. Translation: CAWSTDSYEQYF.

The chain employs TRBV19 and TRBJ1-1; D call uncertain. The germline V gene encodes CDR1 LNHDA and CDR2 SQIVND (reference sequence). The CDR3 sequence is 13 residues long. Trimming left V 3 bases short and J 3 bases short, with 8 bases between. The CDR3 region has the DNA TGTGCCAGTAGTATGTCTATCGACACTGAAGCTTTCTTT. Amino acids: CASSMSIDTEAFF.

This rearrangement joins TRBV4-1 to TRBJ2-2; 12 nucleotides line up with TRBD2. Germline CDR1 MGHRA, CDR2 YSYEKL. The CDR3 is 17 amino acids. Germline trimming cut 3 bases from V and 4 bases from J; bases unmatched to any gene: 6. CDR3 DNA: TGCGCCAGCAGCCAGCCTAGCGGGGGGGTTGCCACCGGGGAGCTGTTTTTT. Protein product: CASSQPSGGVATGELFF.

The V gene is TRBV7-9, the J gene TRBJ2-6; 7 bases fit TRBD1. Germline CDR1 reads SEHNR; CDR2 reads FQNEAQ (reference sequence). V shed 4 bases and J 12 bases; nucleotides not matched to a gene: 9. The CDR3 length is 14 residues. Here the CDR3 DNA reads TGTGCCAGCAGCTCCGGGACAGTTTACGCCGTCCTGACTTTC. It specifies CASSSGTVYAVLTF. Variable domain in full (rest from reference TRBV7-9 and TRBJ2-6): DTGVSQNPRHKITKRGQNVTFRCDPISEHNRLYWYRQTLGQGPEFLTYFQNEAQLEKSRLLSDRFSAERPKGSFSTLEIQRTEQGDSAMYLCASSSGTVYAVLTFGAGSRLTVL.

CDR3 region: CASSQVGRYLNTEAFF. CDR3 bases: TGTGCCAGCAGCCAAGTCGGCCGATACTTGAACACTGAAGCTTTCTTT. The V and J genes are TRBV4-2 and TRBJ1-1; D is ambiguous. Germline values: CDR1 LGHNA, CDR2 YNFKEQ. With 1 base removed from V and 0 bases from J, the gap between germline ends came to 12 bases. The CDR3 is made up of 16 amino acids.